What follows are 30 T cell receptor beta chains derived from one specimen sequenced in a study of PD-L1 blockade in urothelial cancer. Sequencing used immunoSEQ multiplex PCR; TCRdb keeps in-frame clones, though not all of them. The sample has 44,000 or so clones, 82% seen once. Material: PBMCs, obtained around atezolizumab (anti-PD-L1) treatment. These receptors all stem from a man between 65 and 85 years old with urothelial cancer.

The V gene is TRBV30, the J gene TRBJ1-2; 7 positions agree with TRBD1. The CDR3 has 20 residues. Germline V gene data show CDR1 as GTSNPN and CDR2 as SVGIG (reference sequence). The ends lost 5 bases at V and 1 base at J; junction bases unmatched: 25. The CDR3 nucleotides read TGTGCCTGGGAGGAATCCCTCCAGATCTCGACAGGGCCCTATAACTATGGCTACACCTTC. Residues: CAWEESLQISTGPYNYGYTF.

The V and J genes are TRBV7-8 and TRBJ2-7, with 14 bases that match TRBD2. The V gene end was trimmed by 5 bases and the J gene end by 2 bases; junction bases not matched to a gene: 11. From germline, CDR1 is SGHVS and CDR2 FQNEAQ. This CDR3 contains 18 residues. The CDR3 loop is CASSAQTSGRAPTYEQYF. The CDR3 DNA reads as TGTGCCAGCAGCGCCCAGACTAGCGGGAGGGCCCCTACCTACGAGCAGTACTTC.

The genes are TRBV28 and TRBJ2-7; TRBD2 matches 11 bases. The germline V gene has CDR1 MDHEN and CDR2 SYDVKM. Trimming at V came to 6 bases and at J to 3 bases, leaving 4 bases not matched to a gene. CDR3 length equals 14 residues. The CDR3 nucleotides read TGTGCCAGCAGACTAGGGACTAGCGGCTACGAGCAGTACTTC. It yields the protein CASRLGTSGYEQYF. Supplemented by reference TRBV28 and TRBJ2-7, the full variable domain reads DVKVTQSSRYLVKRTGEKVFLECVQDMDHENMFWYRQDPGLGLRLIYFSYDVKMKEKGDIPEGYSVSREKKERFSLILESASTNQTSMYLCASRLGTSGYEQYFGPGTRLTVT.

This sequence joins TRBV5-4 and TRBJ2-7, with 8 nucleotides matching TRBD1. After removal of 4 bases from V and 6 bases from J, the junction contained 9 bases not matched to a gene. Germline values: CDR1 SGHNT, CDR2 YYREEE (reference sequence). CDR3 length: 14 residues. The CDR3 DNA reads as TGTGCCAGCAGCCGACCGCAGGGGGCCCCCGAGCAGTACTTC. Its translation is CASSRPQGAPEQYF.

V is TRBV5-1 and J is TRBJ1-3; D is undetermined. The CDR3 has 14 residues. The germline V gene encodes CDR1 SGHRS and CDR2 YFSETQ. The V end lost 0 bases, the J end lost 4 bases, and 8 bases lay between the germline ends. The CDR3 bases are TGCGCCAGCAGCTTGGACGGTACCGGAAACACCATATATTTT. This gives the protein CASSLDGTGNTIYF.

This clone was observed a handful of times. The V call is TRBV18, the J call TRBJ2-1; 10 positions agree with TRBD2. V trimming: 5 bases; J trimming: 5 bases; junction bases outside the gene matches: 6. The germline CDR1 and CDR2 sequences are KGHSH and LQKENI. CDR3 size: 15 residues. Written as DNA, the CDR3 is TGTGCCAGCTCATCGCTAGCGGGAGTAGACAATGAGCAGTTCTTC. Translation gives CASSSLAGVDNEQFF.

The chain uses TRBV7-2 and TRBJ2-7, with a possible D match to TRBD1 (6 bases). The CDR3 runs 16 residues. V gave up 1 base and J gave up 5 bases, with 18 bases separating them. Germline values: CDR1 SGHTA, CDR2 FQGNSA. DNA of the CDR3: TGTGCCAGCAGCTTAGGCGGAGGTTCAGGGGTCAACGAGCAGTACTTC. Its protein is CASSLGGGSGVNEQYF.

The chain links TRBV5-4 to TRBJ1-1; the match to TRBD1 covers 10 bases. CDR1 SGHNT and CDR2 YYREEE come from the germline V gene (reference sequence). The CDR3 contains 15 residues. With V trimmed by 1 base and J by 1 base, 1 base remained unmatched. The CDR3 region is CASSLRQGANTEAFF. The CDR3 coding sequence is TGTGCCAGCAGCTTGAGACAGGGGGCGAACACTGAAGCTTTCTTT.

The CDR3 loop reads CASENGTGYYGYTF. In nucleotides, the CDR3 is TGTGCCAGCGAAAACGGGACAGGGTATTATGGCTACACCTTC. The chain recombines TRBV18 with TRBJ1-2; 9 nucleotides match TRBD1. With V trimmed by 8 bases and J by 5 bases, 9 bases remained unmatched. Germline CDR1 is KGHSH and CDR2 is LQKENI. The CDR3 runs 14 residues.

The J gene is TRBJ1-1, the V gene TRBV4-3; no reliable D call. The V end was cut by 6 bases, the J end by 4 bases, with 15 bases between. Germline CDR1 reads LGHNA; CDR2 reads YSLEER. The CDR3 covers 14 residues. Here the CDR3 reads CASSSRVRATEAFF. CDR3 in DNA: TGCGCCAGCAGTTCTAGGGTGAGGGCCACTGAAGCTTTCTTT.

The rearrangement joins TRBV7-2 to TRBJ1-5, with TRBD1 matching over 9 bases. V was pared by 3 bases and J by 9 bases, with 9 bases of the junction left unmatched. Germline CDR1 SGHTA, CDR2 FQGNSA. This CDR3 spans 15 amino acids. CDR3 nucleotide sequence: TGTGCCAGCAGCTTCTTGGACAGGGGTGGAGGGCCCCAGCATTTT. This gives the protein CASSFLDRGGGPQHF.

Only one count was recorded for this clone. This chain links TRBV15 with TRBJ2-2; tentative D call: TRBD1 (5 bases). V lost 6 bases and J 3 bases, leaving 11 bases between the germline ends. The length of the CDR3 is 14 residues. Germline V gene lookup returns CDR1 LNHNV and CDR2 YYDKDF (reference sequence). The CDR3 protein is CATRRQTDTGELFF. The CDR3 coding sequence is TGTGCCACCAGGCGACAGACAGACACCGGGGAGCTGTTTTTT.

The sample holds one count of this clone. V usage is TRBV10-3 and J usage is TRBJ2-3; no reliable D call. Germline assignment: CDR1 ENHRY and CDR2 SYGVKD. V was clipped by 7 bases and J by 1 base, with 9 bases between them. This CDR3 region has 13 residues. This CDR3 reads CAIKAAGTDTQYF. The CDR3 region has the DNA TGTGCCATCAAGGCGGCGGGCACAGATACGCAGTATTTT.

This chain joins TRBV7-6 and TRBJ2-7; a possible D gene is TRBD2 (6 bases). CDR1 and CDR2 (germline): SGHVS, FNYEAQ. The CDR3 has 14 amino acids. V was shortened by 5 bases and J by 1 base, with 12 bases between the two germline ends. CDR3 coding DNA: TGTGCCAGCAGCCTTTCGGACTATTCCTACGAGCAGTACTTC. This codes for CASSLSDYSYEQYF.

The chain couples TRBV6-1 to TRBJ2-7; 11 bases match TRBD1. Trimming cost V 6 bases and J 3 bases; bases outside gene matches: 7. Germline V gene lookup returns CDR1 MNHNS and CDR2 SASEGT. This CDR3 is built from 15 residues. This chain's CDR3 is CASSGSGTGGYEQYF. The CDR3 bases are TGTGCCAGCAGCGGCTCCGGGACAGGGGGCTACGAGCAGTACTTC.

The rearrangement uses TRBV5-6 and TRBJ2-5, with D possibly TRBD2 on 6 matching bases. V was trimmed by 4 bases and J by 1 base, leaving 8 bases between them. The CDR3 runs to 13 residues. The germline CDR1 and CDR2 sequences are SGHDT and YYEEEE. The CDR3 coding sequence is TGTGCCAGCAGCGGGGGACTCCAAGAGACCCAGTACTTC. Residues: CASSGGLQETQYF. The entire variable domain, with the rest obtained from reference TRBV5-6 and TRBJ2-5, is as follows: DAGVTQSPTHLIKTRGQQVTLRCSPKSGHDTVSWYQQALGQGPQFIFQYYEEEERQRGNFPDRFSGHQFPNYSSELNVNALLLGDSALYLCASSGGLQETQYFGPGTRLLVL.

The J gene is TRBJ1-1, the V gene TRBV15, with a tentative D call TRBD1 (5 bases). The germline V gene encodes CDR1 LNHNV and CDR2 YYDKDF (reference sequence). V lost 7 bases and J lost 7, with 22 bases in between. The CDR3 extends over 15 amino acids. The CDR3 bases are TGTGCCACCAAAGGTTGGGGCACGGCCCAGCTTGAAGCTTTCTTT. Its translation: CATKGWGTAQLEAFF.

The V gene is TRBV7-9, the J gene TRBJ2-3; D ambiguous. V gave up 3 bases and J gave up 3 bases, with 16 bases separating them. CDR3 length equals 16 residues. The germline gives CDR1 SEHNR, CDR2 FQNEAQ (reference sequence). This chain's CDR3 is CASSFAYLYETDTQYF. CDR3 coding DNA: TGTGCCAGCAGCTTCGCCTACCTCTACGAAACAGATACGCAGTATTTT.

The chain couples TRBV7-9 to TRBJ2-5; TRBD1 matches at 9 bases. J was trimmed by 5 bases and V by 2 bases; bases with no gene match: 9. Germline values: CDR1 SEHNR, CDR2 FQNEAQ (reference sequence). The CDR3 covers 16 residues. In DNA, the CDR3 is TGTGCCAGCAGCTTATCGGGACAGGGAGCTCGGGAGACCCAGTACTTC. This sequence encodes CASSLSGQGARETQYF.

This chain joins TRBV5-4 and TRBJ2-2, with 7 bases lining up with TRBD2. The trim removed 2 bases at V and 4 bases at J, leaving 5 bases unmatched. The V gene's germline CDR1 is SGHNT and CDR2 YYREEE (reference sequence). This CDR3 has 15 residues. Here the CDR3 reads CASSFGGDPTGELFF. CDR3 nucleotide sequence: TGTGCCAGCAGCTTTGGGGGGGACCCCACCGGGGAGCTGTTTTTT.

The rearrangement uses TRBV5-1 and TRBJ1-4; D is undetermined. The CDR3 has 15 residues. Germline V gene sequence: CDR1 SGHRS, CDR2 YFSETQ. Trimming removed 4 bases at V and 0 bases at J, with 10 bases between. CDR3 residues: CASSPHSATNEKLFF. The CDR3 bases are TGCGCCAGCAGCCCACACAGTGCAACTAATGAAAAACTGTTTTTT.

This chain uses TRBV9 with TRBJ1-2; D may be TRBD1 (5 bases). Germline V gene data show CDR1 as SGDLS and CDR2 as YYNGEE. This CDR3 spans 13 amino acids. Trimming stripped 3 bases from V and 2 bases from J, with 8 bases between. The CDR3 bases are TGTGCCAGCAGCGCCGACAGCAACTATGGCTACACCTTC. Amino acids: CASSADSNYGYTF.

The chain combines TRBV29-1 with TRBJ1-4; D call uncertain. Germline CDR1 SQVTM, CDR2 ANQGSEA. Trimming pared 0 bases from V and 10 bases from J, leaving 9 bases between. CDR3 length equals 12 residues. CDR3 sequence (DNA): TGCAGCGTTGAAGATGAGGGTTTAAAACTGTTTTTT. Its translation: CSVEDEGLKLFF. Full variable domain (missing parts from reference TRBV29-1 and TRBJ1-4): SAVISQKPSRDICQRGTSLTIQCQVDSQVTMMFWYRQQPGQSLTLIATANQGSEATYESGFVIDKFPISRPNLTFSTLTVSNMSPEDSSIYLCSVEDEGLKLFFGSGTQLSVL.

The rearrangement joins TRBV15 to TRBJ2-3; 10 bases map to TRBD2. Germline CDR1 is LNHNV and CDR2 is YYDKDF (reference sequence). With V trimmed by 1 base and J by 2 bases, 6 bases remained unmatched. CDR3 length: 17 amino acids. CDR3 bases: TGTGCCACCAGCAGAGGTCCTAGCGGGGGACTCACAGATACGCAGTATTTT. Translation: CATSRGPSGGLTDTQYF.

The V and J genes are TRBV7-2 and TRBJ1-2, with TRBD1 matching 8 bases. Germline trimming cut 5 bases from V and 3 bases from J; bases unmatched to any gene: 2. CDR1 is SGHTA, CDR2 FQGNSA, per germline. This CDR3 has 13 amino acids. The CDR3 nucleotides are TGTGCCAGCAGCCTGACAGGGGACTATGGCTACACCTTC. Translation gives CASSLTGDYGYTF.

This chain connects TRBV7-9 to TRBJ1-4, with D perhaps matching TRBD1 (5 bases). Germline V CDR1 and CDR2: SEHNR, FQNEAQ (reference sequence). The CDR3 runs 12 residues. V shed 1 base and J shed 16 bases, with 13 bases lying between them. The CDR3 is CASSLGSRTQFF. The CDR3 bases are TGTGCCAGCAGCTTAGGGTCTCGGACACAGTTTTTT.

Turning to this clone: The identical CDR3 is also encoded by other nucleotide sequences in the sample. The chain links TRBV4-3 to TRBJ2-2; no definite D call. Looked up from germline, CDR1 is LGHNA and CDR2 is YSLEER. With 0 bases removed from V and 1 base from J, the gap between germline ends came to 3 bases. CDR3 length equals 14 residues. CDR3 protein: CASSQDRNTGELFF. The CDR3 DNA is TGCGCCAGCAGCCAAGATCGGAACACCGGGGAGCTGTTTTTT.

This chain joins TRBV5-6 and TRBJ1-2, with D perhaps matching TRBD1 (5 bases). V was cut by 4 bases and J by 0 bases, with 13 bases left in between. The germline gives CDR1 SGHDT, CDR2 YYEEEE. The CDR3 extends over 15 amino acids. CDR3 bases: TGTGCCAGCAGCCGTGCGGGGGGGACTAACTATGGCTACACCTTC. Protein product: CASSRAGGTNYGYTF.

The chain uses TRBV7-9 and TRBJ2-7, with D unresolved. V dropped 1 base and J dropped 4 bases, with 5 bases sitting between them. Germline V gene sequence: CDR1 SEHNR, CDR2 FQNEAQ (reference sequence). There are 12 residues in the CDR3. CDR3 region: CASSLGRYEQYF. CDR3 coding DNA: TGTGCCAGCAGCTTAGGGCGGTACGAGCAGTACTTC.

The chain carries TRBV25-1 and TRBJ2-7; D ambiguous. CDR1 and CDR2 from the germline V gene are MGHDK and SYGVNS. CDR3 size: 14 residues. Trimming took 3 bases from V and 2 from J, leaving 11 bases between them. The chain's CDR3 is CASSEFGGTYEQYF. CDR3 DNA sequence: TGTGCCAGCAGTGAGTTTGGCGGTACCTACGAGCAGTACTTC.